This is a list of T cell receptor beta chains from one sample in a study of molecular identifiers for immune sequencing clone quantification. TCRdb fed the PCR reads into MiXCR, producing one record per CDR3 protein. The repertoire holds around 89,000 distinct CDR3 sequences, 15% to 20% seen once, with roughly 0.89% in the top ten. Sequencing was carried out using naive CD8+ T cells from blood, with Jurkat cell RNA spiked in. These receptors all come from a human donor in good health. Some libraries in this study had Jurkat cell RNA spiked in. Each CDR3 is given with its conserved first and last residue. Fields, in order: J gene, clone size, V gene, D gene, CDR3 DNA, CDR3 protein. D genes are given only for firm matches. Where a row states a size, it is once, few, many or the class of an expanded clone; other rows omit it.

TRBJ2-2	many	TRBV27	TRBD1	TGTGCCAGCAGTCCCGAACAGGGGAGCGGGGAGCTGTTTTTT	CASSPEQGSGELFF
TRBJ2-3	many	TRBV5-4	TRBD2	TGTGCCAGCAGCTTGGTTAGCGGGGGCTTTACAGATACGCAGTATTTT	CASSLVSGGFTDTQYF
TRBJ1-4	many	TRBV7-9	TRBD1	TGTGCCAGCAGCTTATCGACAGGGGCGATTGAAAAACTGTTTTTT	CASSLSTGAIEKLFF
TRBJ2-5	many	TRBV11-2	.	TGTGCCAGCAGCTTAGATGACGAGACCCAGTACTTC	CASSLDDETQYF
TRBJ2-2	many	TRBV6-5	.	TGTGCCAGCAGTTCCGGGACCTCCGAGTCCGGGGAGCTGTTTTTT	CASSSGTSESGELFF
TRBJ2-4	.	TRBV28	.	TGTGCCAGCAGTTTACTGACCTTGGGGAAAAACATTCAGTACTTC	CASSLLTLGKNIQYF
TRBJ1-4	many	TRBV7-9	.	TGTGCCAGCACAGGGCCCACTAATGAAAAACTGTTTTTT	CASTGPTNEKLFF
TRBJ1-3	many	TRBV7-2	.	TGTGCCAGCAGCCAGAGCTCAGGCCACACCATATATTTT	CASSQSSGHTIYF
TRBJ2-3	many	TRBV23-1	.	TGCGCCAGCAGTCGAATCGGGACGGATACACAGGCAGATACGCAGTATTTT	CASSRIGTDTQADTQYF
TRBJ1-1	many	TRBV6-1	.	TGTGCCAGCAGGCCCCTTAAGAACACTGAAGCTTTCTTT	CASRPLKNTEAFF
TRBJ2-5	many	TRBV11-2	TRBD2	TGTGCCAGCAGCTTACGGACTAGCGGGAAACTAGGAGGGACCCAGTACTTC	CASSLRTSGKLGGTQYF
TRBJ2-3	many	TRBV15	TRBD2	TGTGCCACCAGCTTCTGGGGGGGGTTGCAGGATACGCAGTATTTT	CATSFWGGLQDTQYF
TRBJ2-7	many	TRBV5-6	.	TGTGCCAGCAGCTTGAGCCACGAGCAGTACTTC	CASSLSHEQYF
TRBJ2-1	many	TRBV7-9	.	TGTGCCAGCAGCTTTTTCTTCAATGAGCAGTTCTTC	CASSFFFNEQFF
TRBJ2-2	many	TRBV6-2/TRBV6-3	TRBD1	TGTGCCAGCAGCCGGGACAGCTACACCGGGGAGCTGTTTTTT	CASSRDSYTGELFF
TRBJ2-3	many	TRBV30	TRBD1	TGTGCCTGGAGTGGATACCGGGACAGGGACCTCGATACGCAGTATTTT	CAWSGYRDRDLDTQYF
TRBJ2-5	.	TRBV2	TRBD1	TGTGCCAGCAGTGAATCCACTCTACAGGGGGAAGAGACCCAGTACTTC	CASSESTLQGEETQYF
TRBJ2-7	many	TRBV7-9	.	TGTGCCAGCACTGGAGGTGGCGCCTACGAGCAGTACTTC	CASTGGGAYEQYF
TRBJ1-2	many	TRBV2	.	TGTGCCAGCAGTGAACTGGGTCCGGGCTATGGCTACACCTTC	CASSELGPGYGYTF
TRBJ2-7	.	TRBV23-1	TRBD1	TGCGCCAGCAGTCGCTTGGGACAGGGGACCTACGAGCAGTACTTC	CASSRLGQGTYEQYF
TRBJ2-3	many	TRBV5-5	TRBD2	TGTGCCAGCAGCCATAAACCTGGGACTAGCGGGGGGTTTTACACAGATACGCAGTATTTT	CASSHKPGTSGGFYTDTQYF
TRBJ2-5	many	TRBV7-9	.	TGTGCCAGCAGCTTATCAGAGACCCAGTACTTC	CASSLSETQYF
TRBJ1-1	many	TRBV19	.	TGTGCCAGTAGTATTAACACTGAAGCTTTCTTT	CASSINTEAFF
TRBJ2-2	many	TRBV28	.	TGTGCCAGCCGCCCCGGAGGGACCGGGGAGCTGTTTTTT	CASRPGGTGELFF
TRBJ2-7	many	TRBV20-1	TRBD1	TGCAGTGCACTACCCGGGACAGGGGGGTACGAGCAGTACTTC	CSALPGTGGYEQYF
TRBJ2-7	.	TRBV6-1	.	TGTGCCAGCGGCCATACGAGTCCCTACGAGCAGTACTTC	CASGHTSPYEQYF
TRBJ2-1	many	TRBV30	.	TGTGCCTGGAGTGTACGGAACAATGAGCAGTTCTTC	CAWSVRNNEQFF
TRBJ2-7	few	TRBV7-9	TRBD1	TGTGCCAGCAGAAGACAGGGCTCCTACGAGCAGTACTTC	CASRRQGSYEQYF
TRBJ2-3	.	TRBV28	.	TGTGCCAGCGGTCCCGTAGGCCCCCTGAGCACAGATACGCAGTATTTT	CASGPVGPLSTDTQYF
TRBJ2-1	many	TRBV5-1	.	TGCGCCAGCAGCTTGGAAGGGGTCGGATCCTACAATGAGCAGTTCTTC	CASSLEGVGSYNEQFF
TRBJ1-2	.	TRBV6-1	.	TGTGCCAGCAGTGAATCCCGCTTGTTTCCCGGACCACGTAACGGCTACACCTTC	CASSESRLFPGPRNGYTF
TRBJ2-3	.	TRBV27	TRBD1	TGTGCCAGCAGTCTCGCGAGGACAGGGCGAGATACGCAGTATTTT	CASSLARTGRDTQYF
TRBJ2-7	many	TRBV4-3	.	TGCGCCAGTTCGACCGACCCCTCCTACGAGCAGTACTTC	CASSTDPSYEQYF
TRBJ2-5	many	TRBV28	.	TGTGCCAGCAGTTTGGGGCTAGCGACCCGGGAGACCCAGTACTTC	CASSLGLATRETQYF
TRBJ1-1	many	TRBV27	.	TGTGCCAGCAGTCCGCTGGCGGACACTGAAGCTTTCTTT	CASSPLADTEAFF
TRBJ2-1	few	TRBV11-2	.	TGTGCCAGCAGCGACCCGGCCGTAACACGGGATAGCTACAATGAGCAGTTCTTC	CASSDPAVTRDSYNEQFF
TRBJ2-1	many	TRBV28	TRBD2	TGTGCCAGCAGTTTATCTAGCGGGAGGACTGACTACAATGAGCAGTTCTTC	CASSLSSGRTDYNEQFF
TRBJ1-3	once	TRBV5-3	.	TGTGCCAGCAGCTTGGTGTCTTCAGGAAACGCCATATATTTT	CASSLVSSGNAIYF
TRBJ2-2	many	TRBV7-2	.	TGTGCCAGCAGCTTAGATGTACTAGCTCTTGGAACCGGGGAGCTGTTTTTT	CASSLDVLALGTGELFF
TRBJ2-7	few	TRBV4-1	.	TGCGCCAGCAGCCAAGATATACAAGTTACCTCCTACGAGCAGTACTTC	CASSQDIQVTSYEQYF
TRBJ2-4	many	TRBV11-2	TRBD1	TGTGCCAGCAGCTGGGGACAGGGAGGCAAAAACATTCAGTACTTC	CASSWGQGGKNIQYF
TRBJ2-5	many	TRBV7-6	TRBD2	TGTGCCAGCACCCAGGAACGAGCGGGGGCCGAGACCCAGTACTTC	CASTQERAGAETQYF
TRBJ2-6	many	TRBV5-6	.	TGTGCCAGCAGTTCAGGGGCCGGGGCCAACGTCCTGACTTTC	CASSSGAGANVLTF
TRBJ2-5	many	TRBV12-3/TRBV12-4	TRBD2	TGTGCCAGCAGTGGGACTAGCGGGAGTCTGGAGACCCAGTACTTC	CASSGTSGSLETQYF
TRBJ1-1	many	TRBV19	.	TGTGCCAGTAGAGCGAGTGGCACTGAAGCTTTCTTT	CASRASGTEAFF
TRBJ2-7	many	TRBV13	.	TGCGCCAGCAGTCCGGGAGGGGGCCCCTACGAGCAGTACTTC	CASSPGGGPYEQYF
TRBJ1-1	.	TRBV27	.	TGTGCCAGCAGTTTAATAAACATACTGAACACTGAAGCTTTCTTT	CASSLINILNTEAFF
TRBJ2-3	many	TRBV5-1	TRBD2	TGCGCCAGCAGCTTGGGACTAGCGGGAGGCGCAGATACGCAGTATTTT	CASSLGLAGGADTQYF
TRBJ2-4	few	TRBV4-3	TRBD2	TGCGCCAGCAGCCAAGGAGCGGGGGTTGAGTTTGTCAAAAACATTCAGTACTTC	CASSQGAGVEFVKNIQYF
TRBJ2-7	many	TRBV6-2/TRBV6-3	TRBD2	TGTGCCAGCAGTTACGGGCTAGCGGCCTCCTACGAGCAGTACTTC	CASSYGLAASYEQYF
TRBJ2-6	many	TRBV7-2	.	TGTGCCAGCAGCCAAGCAGTCTCTGGGGCCAACGTCCTGACTTTC	CASSQAVSGANVLTF
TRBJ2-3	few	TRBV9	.	TGTGCCAGCAAACCCTCACCCACCCCCGTTGGGGGCGGCACAGATACGCAGTATTTT	CASKPSPTPVGGGTDTQYF
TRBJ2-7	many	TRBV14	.	TGTGCCAGCAGCCAAGACGGCTACGAGCAGTACTTC	CASSQDGYEQYF
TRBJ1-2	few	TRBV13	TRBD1	TGTGCCGGCACCCAGGGGGCGGGAAACTATGGCTACACCTTC	CAGTQGAGNYGYTF
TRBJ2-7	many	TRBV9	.	TGTGCCAGCAGCGTAGGAGGGGGAACCTACGAGCAGTACTTC	CASSVGGGTYEQYF
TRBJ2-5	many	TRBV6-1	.	TGTGCCAGCAGTCTAATCCAGGGGGGGCAAGAGACCCAGTACTTC	CASSLIQGGQETQYF
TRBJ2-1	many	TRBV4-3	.	TGCGCCAGCAGCCAAGATAGGAGCTCCAGCTCCTACAATGAGCAGTTCTTC	CASSQDRSSSSYNEQFF
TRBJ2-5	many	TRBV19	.	TGTGCCAGTAGTATAGACTCGCGATCGGAGACCCAGTACTTC	CASSIDSRSETQYF
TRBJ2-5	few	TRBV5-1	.	TGCGCCAGCAGCTTTAATCCGTGGGGTTCGAGGGAGACCCAGTACTTC	CASSFNPWGSRETQYF
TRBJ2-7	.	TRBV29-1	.	TGCAGCGTTGTTGGGGCCTCCTACGAGCAGTACTTC	CSVVGASYEQYF